The TCR beta chain under discussion was sequenced for a study of blood T cell repertoires in COVID-19. Assay: immunoSEQ multiplex PCR; the TCRdb copy retains only in-frame clones and omits some. The sample comprises tens of thousands of clones, about nine tenths of which are singletons, and more than 15% rests with the top ten. V was clipped by 6 bases and J by 6 bases, with 12 bases between them. The CDR3 extends over 12 amino acids. The TCR was taken from a man aged 60-69 years with active or convalescent COVID-19. The V and J genes are TRBV12-3 or TRBV12-4 and TRBJ2-7; tentative D call: TRBD1 (5 bases). Input material: peripheral blood. The CDR3 DNA is TGTGCCAGCAGCTCCCTAAGGGGCGAGCAGTACTTC. It is translated as CASSSLRGEQYF.